What follows describes a single T cell receptor beta chain. The sample comes from a study of blood T cell repertoires in COVID-19. The CDR3 consists of 17 residues. Trimming shortened V by 6 bases and J by 1 base, and 20 bases separated the two germline ends. Germline-derived CDR1 and CDR2 are MRHNA and SNTAGT. Repertoires were generated with immunoSEQ multiplex PCR, while TCRdb's copy carries only in-frame clones and drops some. The sample lists about 69,000 clones; over 75% were seen once. The sequenced material came from peripheral blood. The chain couples TRBV6-4 to TRBJ2-3; maybe TRBD1 (6 bases). The clonotype was recovered from a man older than 75 with acute or convalescent COVID-19. The CDR3 reads CASRSHQGPYCTDTQYF. The DNA of the CDR3 is TGTGCCAGCAGGTCCCATCAGGGGCCTTATTGCACAGATACGCAGTATTTT.